This T cell receptor beta chain was captured by sequencing in a study of shared clonotypes between healthy human individuals. CDR1 and CDR2 (germline): ENHRY, SYGVKD. The CDR3 contains 15 residues. V was pared by 7 bases and J by 6 bases, with 18 bases between. Measured with immunoSEQ multiplex PCR; TCRdb has only the in-frame clones, and not every one. The sample includes 300,000 or so clones, approximately 79% of them seen just once. The sequence was obtained from a man between 25 and 39 years old in good health. Material: memory CD4+ T cells sorted from blood. Regarding subset: CD45RA-negative fraction. This chain joins TRBV10-3 and TRBJ2-2; tentative D call: TRBD2 (7 bases). CDR3 nucleotide sequence: TGTGCCATCATGCCACAGGGTAGCGGGTCCGGGGAGCTGTTTTTT. As protein: CAIMPQGSGSGELFF.